Following are 3 T cell receptor beta chains from one sample sequenced in a study of regulatory T cells in long-lasting Graves disease. Construction of TCR beta libraries relied on iRepertoire HTBI primers and on Arm-PCR targeting CDR3 regions. TCRdb re-called the multiplex PCR reads through MiXCR, storing one row per CDR3 protein. The sample contains approximately 400,000 distinct CDR3 sequences, more than 13% of which appear only once. Documented time point: newly diagnosed GD, antithyroid drugs for less than 3 months. Following extraction of RNA from PBMCs, that RNA was used to make the TCR library. This same sample was also part of a study on T cells in Graves' hyperthyroidism and ophthalmopathy.

The sample in question was peripheral blood mononuclear cells (PBMCs), obtained at new diagnosis, from a patient treated with antithyroid drugs. The receptor source for this set is a woman aged 25 to 45 with Graves disease.

This clonotype was counted many times. The gene calls are TRBV20-1 and TRBJ2-7; D may be TRBD2 (6 bases). Trimming cost V 8 bases and J 0 bases, with 11 bases left between them. The CDR3 runs to 12 residues. Germline V gene lookup returns CDR1 DFQATT and CDR2 SNEGSKA (reference sequence). The CDR3 here is CSPTSLSYEQYF. The CDR3 nucleotides read TGCAGTCCCACTAGCCTCTCCTACGAGCAGTACTTC.

In this sample, this clonotype turned up many times. The J gene is TRBJ2-5, the V gene TRBV3-1; D is perhaps TRBD2 (5 bases). V dropped 3 bases and J dropped 5 bases, with 19 bases sitting between them. This CDR3 is 16 amino acids long. The germline V gene encodes CDR1 LGHDT and CDR2 YNNKEL (reference sequence). The CDR3 bases are TGTGCCAGCAGCCATACTAGGACCCCCTCCGGGGAGACCCAGTACTTC. Translation: CASSHTRTPSGETQYF.

This clonotype was found many times. The gene calls are TRBV10-1 and TRBJ2-1; perhaps TRBD2 as D (5 bases). CDR1 is WNHNN and CDR2 is SYGVQD in the germline V gene (reference sequence). Trimming pared 3 bases from V and 4 bases from J, leaving 13 bases between. The CDR3 is made up of 15 amino acids. The CDR3 DNA reads TGCGCCAGCAGTGAATCGACCAGCGGATACAATGAGCAGTTCTTC. It is translated as CASSESTSGYNEQFF.